The sequence of this T cell receptor beta chain was determined in a study of radiotherapy plus CTLA-4 blockade in lung cancer. Study information: Across the patients, objective responses occurred in more than 15%, and disease control in over 25%. Broader study findings: Strongest reported response predictors: early blood clone changes and post-radiation interferon-beta. In blood, TCR clones derived from the tumor expanded after radiotherapy plus ipilimumab.

The CDR3 loop spans 18 amino acids. The germline V gene has CDR1 KGHSH and CDR2 LQKENI. The J segment lost 5 bases and the V segment lost 3 bases, leaving 14 bases of the junction unmatched. CTLA-4 blockade with ipilimumab, together with focal radiation, was given to patients with chemo-refractory metastatic non-small-cell lung cancer. Points on this clone: Its antigen is as yet unknown.

Clones were sequenced by immunoSEQ multiplex PCR, and TCRdb holds only the in-frame ones, with some missing. This repertoire shows 60,000 to 85,000 clones, 85% to 90% found once; its top ten account for around 0.87%. J is TRBJ2-7 and V is TRBV18, with 12 bases aligning to TRBD1. The sequence was collected from a human donor with non-small cell lung cancer who had stable disease on radiotherapy plus ipilimumab. The material sequenced was peripheral blood, taken from a patient treated with radiotherapy plus ipilimumab. Here the CDR3 reads CASSPSGPGTGGNHEQYF. The CDR3 region has the DNA TGTGCCAGCTCACCTAGTGGCCCCGGGACAGGGGGCAATCACGAGCAGTACTTC.